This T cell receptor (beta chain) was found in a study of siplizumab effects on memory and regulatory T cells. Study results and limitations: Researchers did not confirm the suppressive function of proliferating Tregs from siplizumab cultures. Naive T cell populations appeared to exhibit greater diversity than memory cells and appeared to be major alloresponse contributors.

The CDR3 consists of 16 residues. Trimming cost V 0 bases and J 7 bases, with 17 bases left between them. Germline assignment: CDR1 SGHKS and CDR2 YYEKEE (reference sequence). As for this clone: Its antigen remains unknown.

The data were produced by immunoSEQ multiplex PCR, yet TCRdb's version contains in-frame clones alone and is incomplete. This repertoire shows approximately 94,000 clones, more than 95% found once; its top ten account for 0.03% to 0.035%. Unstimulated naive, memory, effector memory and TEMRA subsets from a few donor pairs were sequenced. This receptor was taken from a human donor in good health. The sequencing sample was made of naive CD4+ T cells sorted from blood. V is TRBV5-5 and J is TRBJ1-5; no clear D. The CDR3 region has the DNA TGTGCCAGCAGCTTGGCCGAATCTGGGGTCCGGCAGCCCCAGCATTTT. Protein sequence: CASSLAESGVRQPQHF.